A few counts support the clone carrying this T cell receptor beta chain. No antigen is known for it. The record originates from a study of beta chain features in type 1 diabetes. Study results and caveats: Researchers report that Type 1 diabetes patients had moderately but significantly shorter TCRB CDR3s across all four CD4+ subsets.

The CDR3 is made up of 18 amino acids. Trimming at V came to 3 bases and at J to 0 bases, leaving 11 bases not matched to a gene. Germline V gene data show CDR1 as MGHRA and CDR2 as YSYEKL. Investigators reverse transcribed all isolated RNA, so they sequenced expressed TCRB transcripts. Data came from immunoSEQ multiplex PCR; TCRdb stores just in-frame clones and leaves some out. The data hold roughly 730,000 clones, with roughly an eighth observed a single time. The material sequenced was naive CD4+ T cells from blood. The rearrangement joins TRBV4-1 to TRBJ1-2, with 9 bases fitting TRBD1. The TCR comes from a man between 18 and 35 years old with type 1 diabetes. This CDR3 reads CASSHGSGTGYSNYGYTF. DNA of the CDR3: TGCGCCAGCAGCCACGGATCCGGGACAGGGTATTCTAACTATGGCTACACCTTC.